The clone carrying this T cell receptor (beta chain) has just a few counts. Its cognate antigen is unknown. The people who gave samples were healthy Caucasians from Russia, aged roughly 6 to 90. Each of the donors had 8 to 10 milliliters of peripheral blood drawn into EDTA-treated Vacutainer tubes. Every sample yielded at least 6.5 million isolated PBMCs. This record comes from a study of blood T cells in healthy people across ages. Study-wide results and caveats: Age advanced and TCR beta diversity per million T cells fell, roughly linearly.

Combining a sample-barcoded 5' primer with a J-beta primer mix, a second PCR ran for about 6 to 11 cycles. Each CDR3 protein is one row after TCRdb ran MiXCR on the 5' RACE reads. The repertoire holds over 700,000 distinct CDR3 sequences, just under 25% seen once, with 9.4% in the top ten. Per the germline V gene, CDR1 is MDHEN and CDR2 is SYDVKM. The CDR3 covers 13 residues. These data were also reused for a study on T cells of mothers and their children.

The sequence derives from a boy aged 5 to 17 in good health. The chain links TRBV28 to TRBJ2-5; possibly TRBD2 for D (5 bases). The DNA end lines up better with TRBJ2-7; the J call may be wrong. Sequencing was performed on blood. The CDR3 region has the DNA TGTGCCAGCAGTCTCCCACTAGACTACGAGCAGTACTTC. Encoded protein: CASSLPLDYEQYF.